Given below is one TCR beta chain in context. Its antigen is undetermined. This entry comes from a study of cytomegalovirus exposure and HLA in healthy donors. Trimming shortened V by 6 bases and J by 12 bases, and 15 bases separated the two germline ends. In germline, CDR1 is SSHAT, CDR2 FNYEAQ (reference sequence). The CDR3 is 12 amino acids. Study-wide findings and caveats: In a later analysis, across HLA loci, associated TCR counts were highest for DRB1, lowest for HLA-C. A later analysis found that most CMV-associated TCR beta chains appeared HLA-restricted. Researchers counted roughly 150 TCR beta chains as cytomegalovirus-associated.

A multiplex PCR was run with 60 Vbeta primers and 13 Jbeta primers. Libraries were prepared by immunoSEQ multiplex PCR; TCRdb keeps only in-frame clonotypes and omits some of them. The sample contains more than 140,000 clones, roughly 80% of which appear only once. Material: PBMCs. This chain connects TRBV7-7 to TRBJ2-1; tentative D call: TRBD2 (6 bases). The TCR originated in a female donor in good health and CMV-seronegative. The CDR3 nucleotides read TGTGCCAGCAGTGATTATGGGAGGCGGCAGTTCTTC. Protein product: CASSDYGRRQFF.